This record covers a single T cell receptor (beta chain). Sequencing used immunoSEQ multiplex PCR; TCRdb keeps in-frame clones, though not all of them. The table shows some 46,000 clones, with 80% to 90% occurring only once. The data belong to a study of blood T cell repertoires in COVID-19. The germline V gene has CDR1 SEHNR and CDR2 FQNEAQ (reference sequence). This CDR3 has 17 amino acids. Trimming pared 4 bases from V and 4 bases from J, leaving 20 bases between. This receptor was taken from an elderly woman with COVID-19, enrolled during active disease. The V call is TRBV7-9, the J call TRBJ2-1; TRBD1 might be the D (6 bases). The sample was peripheral blood. CDR3 coding DNA: TGTGCCAGCAGCTCAAACCACAGGGAAGGCGGGTACAATGAGCAGTTCTTC. Amino acids: CASSSNHREGGYNEQFF.